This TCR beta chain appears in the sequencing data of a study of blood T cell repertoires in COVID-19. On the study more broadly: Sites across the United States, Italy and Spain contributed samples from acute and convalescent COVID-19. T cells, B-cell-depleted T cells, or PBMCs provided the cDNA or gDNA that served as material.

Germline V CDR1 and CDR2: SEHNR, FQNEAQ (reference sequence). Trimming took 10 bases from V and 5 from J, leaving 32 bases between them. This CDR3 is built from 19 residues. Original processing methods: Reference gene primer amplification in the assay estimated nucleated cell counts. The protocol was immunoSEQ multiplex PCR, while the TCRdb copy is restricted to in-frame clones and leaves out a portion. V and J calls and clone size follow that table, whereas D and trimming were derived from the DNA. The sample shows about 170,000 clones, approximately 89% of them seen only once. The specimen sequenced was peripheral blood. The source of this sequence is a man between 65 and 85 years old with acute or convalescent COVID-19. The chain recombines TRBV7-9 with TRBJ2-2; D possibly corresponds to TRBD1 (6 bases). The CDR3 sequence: CATLFSGERNKAGTGELFF. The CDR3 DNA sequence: TGTGCCACGCTATTTTCAGGGGAAAGGAACAAGGCTGGTACCGGGGAGCTGTTTTTT.